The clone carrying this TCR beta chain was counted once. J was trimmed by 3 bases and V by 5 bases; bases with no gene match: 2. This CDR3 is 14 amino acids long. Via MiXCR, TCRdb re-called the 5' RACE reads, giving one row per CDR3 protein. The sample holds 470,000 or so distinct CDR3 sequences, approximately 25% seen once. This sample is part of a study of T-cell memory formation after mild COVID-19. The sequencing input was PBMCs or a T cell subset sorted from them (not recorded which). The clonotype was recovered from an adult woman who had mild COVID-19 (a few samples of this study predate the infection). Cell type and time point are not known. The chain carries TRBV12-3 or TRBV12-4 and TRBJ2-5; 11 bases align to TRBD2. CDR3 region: CASSEGLAEETQYF. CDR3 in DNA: TGTGCCAGCAGTGAGGGACTAGCGGAAGAGACCCAGTACTTC.